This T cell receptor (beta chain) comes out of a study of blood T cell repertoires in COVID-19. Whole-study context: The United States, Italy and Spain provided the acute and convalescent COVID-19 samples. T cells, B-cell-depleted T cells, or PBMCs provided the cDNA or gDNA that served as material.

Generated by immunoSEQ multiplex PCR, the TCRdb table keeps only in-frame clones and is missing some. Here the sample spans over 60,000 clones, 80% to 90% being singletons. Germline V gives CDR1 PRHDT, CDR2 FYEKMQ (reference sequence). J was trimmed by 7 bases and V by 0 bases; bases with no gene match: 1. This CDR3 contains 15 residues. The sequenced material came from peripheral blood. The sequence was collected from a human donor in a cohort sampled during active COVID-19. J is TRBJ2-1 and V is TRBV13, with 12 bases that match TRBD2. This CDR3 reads CASSLGTSGRNEQFF. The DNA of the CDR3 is TGTGCCAGCAGCTTAGGGACTAGCGGGAGAAATGAGCAGTTCTTC.